These T cell receptor beta chains were read from a single sample in a study of response to subunit inactivated influenza vaccine. Each CDR3 protein is one row after TCRdb ran MiXCR on the RT-PCR reads. The sample carries 650,000 to 800,000 distinct CDR3 sequences, approximately 15% recorded once. The sequenced sample was PBMCs from blood, obtained less than 15 days before vaccination. These receptors came from a man aged 45-65 years who received an inactivated influenza vaccine. Each CDR3 is given with its conserved first and last residue. A D gene is named only where the DNA matches it firmly. Clone size is not always given. Where it is, it says once, few, many or a class for expanded clones.

j_gene: TRBJ2-3
len: 12
d_gene: -
abundance: -
v_gene: TRBV29-1
CDR3nt: TGCAGCGTCGTTGACGGAACAGATACGCAGTATTTT
CDR3aa: CSVVDGTDTQYF

j_gene: TRBJ2-3
len: 17
d_gene: TRBD2
abundance: many
v_gene: TRBV20-1
CDR3nt: TGCAGTGCTGGACTTTCTAGCGGGGCTCTGGGCACAGATACGCAGTATTTT
CDR3aa: CSAGLSSGALGTDTQYF

j_gene: TRBJ1-2
len: 15
d_gene: -
abundance: few
v_gene: TRBV25-1
CDR3nt: TGTGCCAGCAGTGAAAGAGGCAGGGAAAGGGGAGGCTACACCTTC
CDR3aa: CASSERGRERGGYTF

j_gene: TRBJ2-3
len: 15
d_gene: TRBD2
abundance: -
v_gene: TRBV12-3/TRBV12-4
CDR3nt: TGTGCCAGCAGGGTACTAGCGGCTAGCACAGATACGCAGTATTTT
CDR3aa: CASRVLAASTDTQYF

j_gene: TRBJ2-5
len: 14
d_gene: -
abundance: many
v_gene: TRBV24-1
CDR3nt: TGTGCCACCAGCGGGACGGGAGTCCAAGAGACCCAGTACTTC
CDR3aa: CATSGTGVQETQYF

j_gene: TRBJ2-2
len: 15
d_gene: TRBD2
abundance: -
v_gene: TRBV12-3/TRBV12-4
CDR3nt: TGTGCCAGCAGTTATGCGGGAGCGAACACCGGGGAGCTGTTTTTT
CDR3aa: CASSYAGANTGELFF

j_gene: TRBJ1-2
len: 13
d_gene: -
abundance: few
v_gene: TRBV29-1
CDR3nt: TGCAGCCTCCGTAGATACCCGAACTATGGCTACACCTTC
CDR3aa: CSLRRYPNYGYTF

j_gene: TRBJ2-5
len: 16
d_gene: TRBD2
abundance: few
v_gene: TRBV7-2
CDR3nt: TGTGCCAGCAGCCCGTCGCGAGCGGGATCCCAAGAGACCCAGTACTTC
CDR3aa: CASSPSRAGSQETQYF

j_gene: TRBJ2-3
len: 15
d_gene: TRBD2
abundance: -
v_gene: TRBV6-2/TRBV6-3
CDR3nt: TGTGCCAGCAGTTACTCGGCTAGCGGGAGTGATACGCAGTATTTT
CDR3aa: CASSYSASGSDTQYF

j_gene: TRBJ2-7
len: 17
d_gene: -
abundance: few
v_gene: TRBV5-1
CDR3nt: TGCGCCAGCAGCTTGGACCTTAAGACCGGGACACACTACGAGCAGTACTTC
CDR3aa: CASSLDLKTGTHYEQYF

j_gene: TRBJ2-1
len: 17
d_gene: -
abundance: -
v_gene: TRBV7-2
CDR3nt: TGTGCCAGCAGCTTACGCGTGCGTGGGAGCTCCTACAATGAGCAGTTCTTC
CDR3aa: CASSLRVRGSSYNEQFF

j_gene: TRBJ2-1
len: 19
d_gene: TRBD2
abundance: -
v_gene: TRBV7-8
CDR3nt: TGTGCCAGCAGCTTACCCGGGACTAGCGGGAGGGCTTTGGACAATGAGCAGTTCTTC
CDR3aa: CASSLPGTSGRALDNEQFF

j_gene: TRBJ1-2
len: 16
d_gene: -
abundance: -
v_gene: TRBV7-2
CDR3nt: TGTGCCAGCAGCCCCTGGCGCCTTACAGAAAACTATGGCTACACCTTC
CDR3aa: CASSPWRLTENYGYTF

j_gene: TRBJ2-7
len: 16
d_gene: -
abundance: -
v_gene: TRBV19
CDR3nt: TGTGCCAGTAGTATAGATGAGCCTGGGAGGACCTACGAGCAGTACTTC
CDR3aa: CASSIDEPGRTYEQYF

j_gene: TRBJ2-7
len: 16
d_gene: -
abundance: -
v_gene: TRBV12-3/TRBV12-4
CDR3nt: TGTGCCAGCAGCCACGGCAGTTTCCCTGTGGGGTACGAGCAGTACTTC
CDR3aa: CASSHGSFPVGYEQYF

j_gene: TRBJ2-7
len: 14
d_gene: -
abundance: few
v_gene: TRBV4-1
CDR3nt: TGCGCCAGCAGCCAGCAGGGCCTACCCTACGAGCAGTACTTC
CDR3aa: CASSQQGLPYEQYF

j_gene: TRBJ2-5
len: 16
d_gene: -
abundance: -
v_gene: TRBV12-3/TRBV12-4
CDR3nt: TGTGCCAGCAGAGAAGGAAGGGGTCAGATACAAGAGACCCAGTACTTC
CDR3aa: CASREGRGQIQETQYF

j_gene: TRBJ1-2
len: 16
d_gene: -
abundance: -
v_gene: TRBV5-6
CDR3nt: TGTGCCAGCAGCCCGAGGTCTTATTCCGTTAACTATGGCTACACCTTC
CDR3aa: CASSPRSYSVNYGYTF

j_gene: TRBJ1-2
len: 13
d_gene: -
abundance: many
v_gene: TRBV10-3
CDR3nt: TGTGCCATCAGTGAGTCGACTCTAGCAATCTACACCTTC
CDR3aa: CAISESTLAIYTF

j_gene: TRBJ2-3
len: 17
d_gene: TRBD2
abundance: -
v_gene: TRBV7-9
CDR3nt: TGTGCCAGCAGCTCCCGCGGACTAGCGGTAGTGACAGATACGCAGTATTTT
CDR3aa: CASSSRGLAVVTDTQYF

j_gene: TRBJ2-3
len: 13
d_gene: -
abundance: few
v_gene: TRBV20-1
CDR3nt: TGCAGTGCTAGGACGGGAGTCGCAGATACGCAGTATTTT
CDR3aa: CSARTGVADTQYF

j_gene: TRBJ1-1
len: 15
d_gene: TRBD1
abundance: many
v_gene: TRBV20-1
CDR3nt: TGCAGTACACCGGGACAGGCGGAGATGAACACTGAAGCTTTCTTT
CDR3aa: CSTPGQAEMNTEAFF

j_gene: TRBJ1-1
len: 15
d_gene: -
abundance: few
v_gene: TRBV14
CDR3nt: TGTGCCAGCAGCTCTACCCCATACGCGGCTGGGGAAGCTTTCTTT
CDR3aa: CASSSTPYAAGEAFF

j_gene: TRBJ2-3
len: 14
d_gene: -
abundance: few
v_gene: TRBV3-1
CDR3nt: TGTGCCAGCAGCTACGGGTCAGGTTTGGATACGCAGTATTTT
CDR3aa: CASSYGSGLDTQYF

j_gene: TRBJ1-4
len: 13
d_gene: -
abundance: -
v_gene: TRBV5-1
CDR3nt: TGCGCCAAGTGGCAGACCGTGGGTGAAAAACTGTTTTTT
CDR3aa: CAKWQTVGEKLFF

j_gene: TRBJ2-1
len: 14
d_gene: TRBD2
abundance: -
v_gene: TRBV2
CDR3nt: TGTGCCACCTACGGGGACTACTCCTACAATGAGCAGTTCTTC
CDR3aa: CATYGDYSYNEQFF

j_gene: TRBJ2-7
len: 15
d_gene: TRBD1
abundance: -
v_gene: TRBV11-1
CDR3nt: TGTGCCAGCAGCTTAGGGCCGGGACAGGGGGCCGAGCAGTACTTC
CDR3aa: CASSLGPGQGAEQYF

j_gene: TRBJ2-3
len: 18
d_gene: -
abundance: -
v_gene: TRBV3-1
CDR3nt: TGTGCCAGCAGCCAAGATGGCGCCGGGACCACGGCCGGAGATACGCAGTATTTT
CDR3aa: CASSQDGAGTTAGDTQYF

j_gene: TRBJ2-7
len: 14
d_gene: -
abundance: few
v_gene: TRBV28
CDR3nt: TGTGCCAGCAGTTTATGGGAGGTTACCTACGAGCAGTACTTC
CDR3aa: CASSLWEVTYEQYF

j_gene: TRBJ2-5
len: 14
d_gene: TRBD1
abundance: -
v_gene: TRBV12-3/TRBV12-4
CDR3nt: TGTGCCAGCAGCCCACGGACAGGGGTTCAGACCCAGTACTTC
CDR3aa: CASSPRTGVQTQYF

j_gene: TRBJ2-2
len: 17
d_gene: -
abundance: few
v_gene: TRBV10-3
CDR3nt: TGTGCCATCAGTGAGCGACACCGATATACGAACACCGGGGAGCTGTTTTTT
CDR3aa: CAISERHRYTNTGELFF

j_gene: TRBJ1-3
len: 16
d_gene: TRBD1
abundance: -
v_gene: TRBV9
CDR3nt: TGTGCCAGCAGCGCGGGACAGGGGCTGACTGGAAACACCATATATTTT
CDR3aa: CASSAGQGLTGNTIYF

j_gene: TRBJ2-7
len: 14
d_gene: -
abundance: few
v_gene: TRBV4-2
CDR3nt: TGTGCCAGCAGCCAAGATATAGGCCGCTACGAGCAGTACTTC
CDR3aa: CASSQDIGRYEQYF

j_gene: TRBJ2-3
len: 16
d_gene: TRBD1
abundance: -
v_gene: TRBV10-3
CDR3nt: TGTGCCATCAGGAGAGGGTGGGACAGGGGTGCAGATACGCAGTATTTT
CDR3aa: CAIRRGWDRGADTQYF

j_gene: TRBJ2-1
len: 13
d_gene: TRBD2
abundance: few
v_gene: TRBV6-2/TRBV6-3
CDR3nt: TGTGCCAGCGTTCCCGGGGGGTACAATGAGCAGTTCTTC
CDR3aa: CASVPGGYNEQFF

j_gene: TRBJ2-5
len: 13
d_gene: -
abundance: -
v_gene: TRBV20-1
CDR3nt: TGCAGTGCTAGCCGACAGCACCAAGAGACCCAGTACTTC
CDR3aa: CSASRQHQETQYF

j_gene: TRBJ2-3
len: 13
d_gene: -
abundance: few
v_gene: TRBV20-1
CDR3nt: TGCAGTGCTAGTGAGACTAGGAAAGATACGCAGTATTTT
CDR3aa: CSASETRKDTQYF